A selection of T cell receptor beta chains follows, all from one sample in a study of cytomegalovirus exposure and HLA in healthy donors. The assay was immunoSEQ multiplex PCR, and TCRdb's table has in-frame clones only and misses some. The data contain some 130,000 clones, around 80% of them seen just once; the ten biggest clones take up approximately 3%. The sequenced sample consisted of PBMCs. The receptor source for this set is a boy aged 2 to 10 in good health and CMV-seronegative. Each CDR3 is given with its conserved first and last residue. A D gene is named only where the DNA matches it firmly. Size tells how often a clone was seen (once, few, many) or the class of an expanded clone, and some rows leave it out.

-,TRBV18,TRBJ2-7,-,TGTGCCAGCTCACCGCCGGACAACCCGTCCGTCTACGAGCAGTACTTC,CASSPPDNPSVYEQYF
-,TRBV9,TRBJ2-4,TRBD2,TGTGCCAGCAGCGCCGGGACCGGGAGGGGATTAAACATTCAGTACTTC,CASSAGTGRGLNIQYF
-,TRBV27,TRBJ1-1,-,TGTGCCAGCAGTCTAGGCACATCAGGGGTGGAGAACACTGAAGCTTTCTTT,CASSLGTSGVENTEAFF
-,TRBV2,TRBJ2-5,TRBD2,TGTGCCAGCAGTTTAAGACTAGCGGGAGTGGGAGAGACCCAGTACTTC,CASSLRLAGVGETQYF
-,TRBV2,TRBJ2-2,TRBD2,TGTGCCACGGGGGTCGCGGGAGTGAGGTCCGGGGAGCTGTTTTTT,CATGVAGVRSGELFF
-,TRBV18,TRBJ1-1,-,TGTGCCAGCTCACCACCGTGGCTCTCTGAAGCTTTCTTT,CASSPPWLSEAFF
-,TRBV5-8,TRBJ1-2,TRBD1,TGTGCCAGCAGCCTCGGGGACAGGGGGTATGGCTACACCTTC,CASSLGDRGYGYTF
-,TRBV7-9,TRBJ1-5,-,TGTGCCAGCAGCTTTGCAGAAAATCAGCCCCAGCATTTT,CASSFAENQPQHF
-,TRBV29-1,TRBJ2-5,-,TGCAGCGTTGAATGGGTGGGCGGGCCTATACAAGAGACCCAGTACTTC,CSVEWVGGPIQETQYF
-,TRBV2,TRBJ2-5,-,TGTGCCAGCAGTGAAGACAGGGGAGGAGAGACCCAGTACTTC,CASSEDRGGETQYF
-,TRBV9,TRBJ2-3,TRBD1,TGTGCCAGCAGCGTAGTAAGGACAGGGCGAGATACGCAGTATTTT,CASSVVRTGRDTQYF
-,TRBV5-6,TRBJ2-3,TRBD1,TGTGCCAGCAGCTTACGACAGGGTCTCACAGATACGCAGTATTTT,CASSLRQGLTDTQYF
-,TRBV6-1,TRBJ1-3,TRBD1,TGTGCCAGCAGTGAAGAGGGGACAGGGGGAAACACCATATATTTT,CASSEEGTGGNTIYF
-,TRBV19,TRBJ2-5,TRBD1,TGTGCCAGTAGTGGACAGGGGGACTTAGAGACCCAGTACTTC,CASSGQGDLETQYF
-,TRBV5-8,TRBJ2-7,-,TGTGCCAGCAGTTCGGTTAGGGGCCGCTACGAGCAGTACTTC,CASSSVRGRYEQYF
-,TRBV18,TRBJ2-7,TRBD1,TGTGCCAGCTCACCGGGACAGCAGGGCCACGAGCAGTACTTC,CASSPGQQGHEQYF
-,TRBV7-9,TRBJ1-4,TRBD1,TGTGCCAGCAGCTTACCACGGACAGGGGGCGCGAATCCCGAAAAACTGTTTTTT,CASSLPRTGGANPEKLFF
-,TRBV5-1,TRBJ2-1,TRBD1,TGCGCCAGCAGCTTGGTGGGACAGGGGGCCCTAAATGAGCAGTTCTTC,CASSLVGQGALNEQFF
once,TRBV2,TRBJ1-2,-,TGTGCCAGCACCGACCAGGGGAGATCCTATGGCTACACCTTC,CASTDQGRSYGYTF
few,TRBV10-3,TRBJ1-2,TRBD1,TGTGCCATCAGTTCAACACCTACAGGGGGGAAAGGCTACACCTTC,CAISSTPTGGKGYTF
-,TRBV27,TRBJ1-1,TRBD1,TGTGCCAGCAGCCCAACCGGGGACAGGGGGCATGACACTGAAGCTTTCTTT,CASSPTGDRGHDTEAFF
once,TRBV13,TRBJ1-2,TRBD1,TGTGCCAGCAGTTTAGGGACGGGACAGCTTTCTAACTATGGCTACACCTTC,CASSLGTGQLSNYGYTF
-,TRBV6-1,TRBJ1-1,-,TGTGCCAGCAGTGAAGCGAGGAGGGAGACTGAAGCTTTCTTT,CASSEARRETEAFF
-,TRBV4-3,TRBJ1-2,-,TGCGCCAGCAGCCAAGTCCATCGGGACAACTCCCTGACCTATGGCTACACCTTC,CASSQVHRDNSLTYGYTF
-,TRBV14,TRBJ2-7,-,TGTGCCAGCAGCCAAGAGTTGGCACCCTACGAGCAGTACTTC,CASSQELAPYEQYF
once,TRBV11-3,TRBJ2-3,TRBD1,TGTGCCAGCAGCTTTCCGGGACAGGGACGGACGCAGTATTTT,CASSFPGQGRTQYF
-,TRBV2,TRBJ2-6,TRBD1,TGTGCCAGCAGTGGTCAGGGGGCTATCTCTGGGGCCAACGTCCTGACTTTC,CASSGQGAISGANVLTF
-,TRBV11-2,TRBJ2-2,TRBD2,TGTGCCAGCAGCTTTTTCAGCGGGGTCACCGGGGAGCTGTTTTTT,CASSFFSGVTGELFF
-,TRBV7-9,TRBJ1-2,-,TGTTCCAGCAACCTGGGGGGAGGGCTACGTGGCTACACCTTC,CSSNLGGGLRGYTF
-,TRBV9,TRBJ1-1,-,TGTGCCAGCAGCGACCTCGGGGGTGTGAACACTGAAGCTTTCTTT,CASSDLGGVNTEAFF
-,TRBV6-1,TRBJ1-1,-,TGTGCCAGCAGGGGAGACACTGAAGCTTTCTTT,CASRGDTEAFF
-,TRBV11-2,TRBJ2-1,-,TGTGCCAGCAGCTTAGAGCTGGCGGCTCATGAGCAGTTCTTC,CASSLELAAHEQFF
-,TRBV6-1,TRBJ1-6,-,TGTGCCAGCAGTGAAAGGACAGAGGGCAATTCACCCCTCCACTTT,CASSERTEGNSPLHF
-,TRBV6-5,TRBJ2-1,TRBD2,TGTGCCAGCAGTTACCCCGGGACTAGCGGGATCAATGAGCAGTTCTTC,CASSYPGTSGINEQFF
-,TRBV5-3,TRBJ2-3,TRBD2,TGTGCCAGAAGCTTGTTGGGACTAGCGGGGGGAGGAACAGATACGCAGTATTTT,CARSLLGLAGGGTDTQYF
-,TRBV11-3,TRBJ2-4,-,TGTGCCAGCAGCCTGGACAGAGGCATTCAGTACTTC,CASSLDRGIQYF
-,TRBV4-1,TRBJ1-5,TRBD1,TGCGCCAGCAGCCCGGGAACCTTGGGACAGGGCTATCAGCCCCAGCATTTT,CASSPGTLGQGYQPQHF
-,TRBV30,TRBJ2-1,TRBD2,TGTGCCTGGAGGTATAGCGGGACACGTAATGAGCAGTTCTTC,CAWRYSGTRNEQFF
-,TRBV2,TRBJ1-6,TRBD1,TGTGCCAGCACCTTGACGGACAGGGGAAATTCACCCCTCCACTTT,CASTLTDRGNSPLHF
-,TRBV12-5,TRBJ1-3,-,TGTGCTAGTGGCCCCGCCCCGGGCACCATATATTTT,CASGPAPGTIYF